This section outlines one TCR beta chain sequence together with its context. The antigen it recognizes is unknown. Its ends do not fully match the called genes, so a read error is possible. TCR beta repertoires were profiled from peripheral blood of approximately 13 young patients with multiple sclerosis to demonstrate the VDJtools post-analysis software. Multiple sclerosis patients were children and adolescents aged roughly 6 to 17 years. This entry belongs to a study of post-analysis software for immune sequencing data (dated by TCRdb to between 2014 and 2017). General notes on the study: The recorded disease courses included relapsing-remitting, secondary progressive and progressive-relapsing multiple sclerosis, and some patients had no subtype annotation. The multiple sclerosis patient repertoires were compared with some twelve previously published healthy control repertoires from donors aged roughly 6 to 27 years. A subset of samples was prepared in parallel using single-end sample barcoding, then pooled and co-amplified after Illumina adapter ligation. On the study overall, not on this receptor specifically: Four or five TRBV segments, including TRBV5-6, TRBV5-1 and TRBV20-1, were significantly more frequent in patients than controls. The multiple sclerosis patient group was slightly younger than the control group. Multiple sclerosis patients had significantly lower normalized Chao1 diversity than controls, a result that suggests substantial peripheral T-cell clonal expansion. When samples were clustered directly using the F measure, samples prepared in the same batch co-clustered strongly, which prompted a batch-effect correction.

Libraries were prepared through PCR. The instrument given in TCRdb is Illumina HiSeq 2500. Unique molecular identifiers were incorporated into TCR beta cDNA libraries to reduce PCR and sequencing biases. Roughly 0.5 million cDNA molecules were obtained per 1 to 10 million input T cells, so each molecule approximated one T cell. The same protocol used for the earlier healthy control dataset was applied to prepare and sequence the patient libraries. Samples belonging to the same batch were prepared together, multiplexed and sequenced on a shared HiSeq lane. In the source study's methods: MIGEC was used to process the raw barcoded reads, and molecular identifier groups with only a single read were discarded before consensus assembly and CDR3 extraction. VDJtools was used for post-analysis of the clonotype tables, and diversity was normalized by down-sampling every dataset to the size of the smallest sample. To correct batch-related cross-sample contamination, repertoire overlap clustering matched CDR3 amino acid sequences but not nucleotide sequences. The raw public data were reprocessed by TCRdb itself: fastp quality trimming at Q25, MiXCR clonotype calling, in-frame beta chains only. Records with the same CDR3 protein are collapsed into one entry carrying the most frequent genes and DNA. These V and J calls are TCRdb output, not the study's own analysis. The sample records approximately 630,000 distinct CDR3 sequences, 55% to 70% of which are singletons. About 11% of the sample comes from the top ten.

From its cysteine to its phenylalanine, the CDR3 spans 14 amino acids. Only the CDR3 region is kept as DNA, spanning 42 bases read in frame from base 1. As encoded in the germline V gene, CDR1 is ENHRY while CDR2 is SYGVKD. This receptor was obtained from a girl between 2 and 10 years old with multiple sclerosis. The sample comprised blood. This sequence uses TRBV10-3 and TRBJ2-3, with the D segment identity uncertain. CDR3 region: CAIRESDLTDTQYF. The bases are TGTGCCATCAGGGAGTCAGATCTCACAGATACGCAGTATTTT.